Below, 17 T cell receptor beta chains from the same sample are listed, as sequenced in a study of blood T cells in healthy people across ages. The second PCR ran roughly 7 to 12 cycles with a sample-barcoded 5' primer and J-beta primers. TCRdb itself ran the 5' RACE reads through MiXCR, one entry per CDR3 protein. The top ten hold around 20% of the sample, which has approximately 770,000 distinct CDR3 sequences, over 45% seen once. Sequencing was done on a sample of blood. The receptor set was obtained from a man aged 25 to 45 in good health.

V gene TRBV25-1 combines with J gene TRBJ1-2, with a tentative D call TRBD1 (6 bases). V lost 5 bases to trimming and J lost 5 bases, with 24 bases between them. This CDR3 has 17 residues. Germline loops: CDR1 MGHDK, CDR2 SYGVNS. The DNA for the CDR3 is TGTGCCAGCAGTCCTAGGACAGAGGGAGCGGCAGTTTATGGCTACACCTTC. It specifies CASSPRTEGAAVYGYTF.

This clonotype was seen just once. The CDR3 DNA sequence: TGTGCCAGCAGTTCCCCAATCACTAGCGACTACTACAATGAGCAGTTCTTC. As protein: CASSSPITSDYYNEQFF. V usage is TRBV28 and J usage is TRBJ2-1; 7 bases are a match to TRBD2. CDR1 is MDHEN and CDR2 is SYDVKM in the germline V gene. CDR3 length equals 17 residues. The junction had 12 bases not matched to a gene; V was cut back by 4 bases and J by 3 bases.

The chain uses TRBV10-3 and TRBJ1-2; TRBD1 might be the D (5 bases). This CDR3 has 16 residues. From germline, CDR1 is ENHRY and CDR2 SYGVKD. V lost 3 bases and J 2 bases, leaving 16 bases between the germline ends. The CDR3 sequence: CAISDDRGRTNYGYTF. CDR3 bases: TGTGCCATCAGTGATGATCGGGGGAGGACAAACTATGGCTACACCTTC.

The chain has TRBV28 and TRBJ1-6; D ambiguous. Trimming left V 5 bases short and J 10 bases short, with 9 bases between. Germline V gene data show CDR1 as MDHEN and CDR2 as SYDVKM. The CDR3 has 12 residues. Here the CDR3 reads CASSREVSPLHF. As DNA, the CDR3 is TGTGCCAGCAGTCGGGAAGTCTCACCCCTCCACTTT.

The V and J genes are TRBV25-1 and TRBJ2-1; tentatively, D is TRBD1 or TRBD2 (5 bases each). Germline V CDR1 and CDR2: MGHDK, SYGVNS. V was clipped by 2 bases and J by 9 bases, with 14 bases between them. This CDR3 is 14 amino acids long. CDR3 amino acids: CASSEQGMGSEQFF. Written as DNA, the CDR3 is TGTGCCAGCAGTGAACAGGGAATGGGGAGTGAGCAGTTCTTC.

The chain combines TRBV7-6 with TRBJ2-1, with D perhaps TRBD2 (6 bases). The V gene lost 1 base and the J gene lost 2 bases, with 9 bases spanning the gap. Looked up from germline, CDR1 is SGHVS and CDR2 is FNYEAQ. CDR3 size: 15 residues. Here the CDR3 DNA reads TGTGCCAGCAGCTTAGAACTAGCTACCTACAATGAGCAGTTCTTC. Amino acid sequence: CASSLELATYNEQFF.

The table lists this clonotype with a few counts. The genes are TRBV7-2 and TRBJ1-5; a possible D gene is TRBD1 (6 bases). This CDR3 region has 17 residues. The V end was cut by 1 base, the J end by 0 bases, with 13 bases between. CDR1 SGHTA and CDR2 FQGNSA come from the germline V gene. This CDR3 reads CASSLVQGGNSNQPQHF. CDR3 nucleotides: TGTGCCAGCAGCTTAGTGCAAGGGGGAAATAGCAATCAGCCCCAGCATTTT.

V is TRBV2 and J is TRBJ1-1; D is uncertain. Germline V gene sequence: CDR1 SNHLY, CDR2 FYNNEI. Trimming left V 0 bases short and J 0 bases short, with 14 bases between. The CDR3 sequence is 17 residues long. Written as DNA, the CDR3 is TGTGCCAGCAGTGAAGCGCCCGTAGGGAGCATGAACACTGAAGCTTTCTTT. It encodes CASSEAPVGSMNTEAFF.

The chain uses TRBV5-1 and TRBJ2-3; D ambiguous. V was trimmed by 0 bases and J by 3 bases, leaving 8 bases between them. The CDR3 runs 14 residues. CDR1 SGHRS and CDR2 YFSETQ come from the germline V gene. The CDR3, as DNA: TGCGCCAGCAGCTTGGTAATCGGGACAGATACGCAGTATTTT. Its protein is CASSLVIGTDTQYF.

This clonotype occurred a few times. DNA of the CDR3: TGTGCCAGCAGCGCGGGGAAGTATGGCTACACCTTC. Translated, it gives CASSAGKYGYTF. The rearrangement links TRBV28 to TRBJ1-2; D ambiguous. Germline V lookup: CDR1 MDHEN, CDR2 SYDVKM. The CDR3 totals 12 residues. V lost 6 bases and J 5 bases, leaving 10 bases between the germline ends.

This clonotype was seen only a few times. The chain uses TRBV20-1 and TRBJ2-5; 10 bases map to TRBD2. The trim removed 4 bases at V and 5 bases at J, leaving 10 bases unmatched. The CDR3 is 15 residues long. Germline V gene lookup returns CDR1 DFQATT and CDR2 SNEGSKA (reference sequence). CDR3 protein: CSATNGVAGGETQYF. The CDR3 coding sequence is TGCAGTGCTACTAACGGGGTAGCGGGAGGTGAGACCCAGTACTTC.

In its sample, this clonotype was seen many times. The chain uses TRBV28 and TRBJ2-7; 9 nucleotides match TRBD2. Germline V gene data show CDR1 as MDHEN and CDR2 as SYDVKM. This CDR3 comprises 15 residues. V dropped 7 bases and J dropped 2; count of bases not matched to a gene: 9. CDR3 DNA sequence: TGTGCCAGCAAAGGGGAGACTAGCGGCACCTACGAGCAGTACTTC. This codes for CASKGETSGTYEQYF.

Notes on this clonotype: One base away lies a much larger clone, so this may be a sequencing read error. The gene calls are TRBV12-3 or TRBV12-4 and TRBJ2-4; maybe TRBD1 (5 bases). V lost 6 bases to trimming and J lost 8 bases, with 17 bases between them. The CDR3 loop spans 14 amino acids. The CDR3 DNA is TGTGCCAGCAGCCCCAGGGTGATTGTTGACATTCAGTACTTC. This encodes CASSPRVIVDIQYF.

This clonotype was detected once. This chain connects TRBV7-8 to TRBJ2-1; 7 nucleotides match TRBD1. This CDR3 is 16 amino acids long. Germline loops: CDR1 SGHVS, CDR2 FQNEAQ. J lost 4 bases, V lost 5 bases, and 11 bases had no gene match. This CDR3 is CASSPQPWTGYNEQFF. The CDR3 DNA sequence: TGTGCCAGCAGCCCCCAGCCGTGGACAGGTTACAATGAGCAGTTCTTC.

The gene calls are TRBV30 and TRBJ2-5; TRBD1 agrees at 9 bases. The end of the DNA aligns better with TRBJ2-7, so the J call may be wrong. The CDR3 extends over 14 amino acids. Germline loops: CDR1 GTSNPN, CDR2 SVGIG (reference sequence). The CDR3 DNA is TGTGCCTGGGCCTACCGGGACAGGGTATACGAGCAGTACTTC. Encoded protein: CAWAYRDRVYEQYF.

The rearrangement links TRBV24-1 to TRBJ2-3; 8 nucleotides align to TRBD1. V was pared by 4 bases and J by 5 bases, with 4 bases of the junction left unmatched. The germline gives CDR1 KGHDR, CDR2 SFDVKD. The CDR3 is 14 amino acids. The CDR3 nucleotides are TGTGCCACCAGTGACCCTACAGGGGGAGATACGCAGTATTTT. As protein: CATSDPTGGDTQYF.

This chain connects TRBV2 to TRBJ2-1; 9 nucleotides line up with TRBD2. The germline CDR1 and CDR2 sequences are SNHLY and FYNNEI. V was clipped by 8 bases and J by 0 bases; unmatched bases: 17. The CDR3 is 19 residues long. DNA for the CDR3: TGTGCCAGCTCTCCCGGCGGACTAGCGTTCGTCCGCTCCTACAATGAGCAGTTCTTC. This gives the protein CASSPGGLAFVRSYNEQFF. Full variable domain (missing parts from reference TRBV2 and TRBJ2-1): EPEVTQTPSHQVTQMGQEVILRCVPISNHLYFYWYRQILGQKVEFLVSFYNNEISEKSEIFDDQFSVERPDGSNFTLKIRSTKLEDSAMYFCASSPGGLAFVRSYNEQFFGPGTRLTVL.